Listed below are T cell receptor beta chains from one sample, sequenced in a study of blood T cell repertoires in COVID-19. Method: immunoSEQ multiplex PCR; TCRdb's copy keeps in-frame clones and lacks some. The sample yields 200,000 to 250,000 clones, about 90% seen once. The sample was peripheral blood. Receptors were obtained from a woman under 30 who had recovered from COVID-19. Each CDR3 is given with its conserved first and last residue. Fields, in order: J gene, clone size, D gene, V gene, CDR3 protein, CDR3 DNA. D genes are given only for firm matches. Where a row states a size, it is once, few, many or the class of an expanded clone; other rows omit it.

TRBJ2-5,-,TRBD1,TRBV4-3,CASSQDIGTGEETQYF,TGCGCCAGCAGCCAAGATATAGGTACAGGGGAAGAGACCCAGTACTTC
TRBJ2-3,-,TRBD2,TRBV9,CASSAEEGLLTDTQYF,TGTGCCAGCAGCGCAGAGGAGGGACTACTCACAGATACGCAGTATTTT
TRBJ2-5,-,TRBD2,TRBV5-1,CASSLSVAGGPEETQYF,TGCGCCAGCAGCTTGTCGGTAGCGGGAGGGCCTGAGGAGACCCAGTACTTC
TRBJ1-1,-,TRBD1,TRBV5-1,CASSLGDRDAFF,TGCGCCAGCAGCTTGGGCGACAGGGATGCTTTCTTT
TRBJ2-2,-,TRBD1,TRBV9,CASSVVVTGIDGELFF,TGTGCCAGCAGCGTAGTCGTGACAGGGATAGACGGGGAGCTGTTTTTT
TRBJ1-5,once,TRBD1,TRBV7-2,CASSIGDRAQPQHF,TGTGCCAGCAGCATAGGGGACAGGGCTCAGCCCCAGCATTTT
TRBJ1-1,-,-,TRBV23-1,CASSQSRTAPALNTEAFF,TGCGCCAGCAGTCAATCGAGGACAGCGCCCGCCTTGAACACTGAAGCTTTCTTT
TRBJ1-2,-,-,TRBV19,CARDSHYDYTF,TGTGCCAGAGACAGCCACTATGACTACACCTTC
TRBJ2-5,-,TRBD1,TRBV30,CAWSPGTGVETQYF,TGTGCCTGGAGCCCCGGGACAGGGGTGGAGACCCAGTACTTC
TRBJ1-2,-,TRBD1,TRBV27,CASRKNRGWGYTF,TGTGCCAGCAGGAAGAACAGGGGTTGGGGCTACACCTTC
TRBJ1-4,-,-,TRBV4-1,CASSQDWARNEKLFF,TGCGCCAGCAGCCAAGATTGGGCGAGAAATGAAAAACTGTTTTTT
TRBJ2-7,-,TRBD2,TRBV5-1,CASSLVPSGNYEQYF,TGCGCCAGCAGCTTGGTTCCTAGCGGGAACTACGAGCAGTACTTC
TRBJ1-2,-,TRBD1,TRBV18,CASSPGQGALRDGYTF,TGTGCCAGCTCACCTGGACAGGGGGCCCTCCGGGATGGCTACACCTTC
TRBJ2-7,-,-,TRBV27,CASRTGPYEQYF,TGTGCCAGCAGGACAGGCCCCTACGAGCAGTACTTC
TRBJ2-7,-,-,TRBV5-6,CASRRTSSYEQYF,TGTGCCAGCAGGCGTACTAGTAGCTACGAGCAGTACTTC
TRBJ2-7,-,TRBD2,TRBV4-2,CASSQNFGTSGKDSYEQYF,TGTGCCAGCAGCCAAAACTTCGGGACTAGCGGAAAGGACTCCTACGAGCAGTACTTC
TRBJ2-7,-,TRBD2,TRBV12-3/TRBV12-4,CASGLAKNYEQYF,TGTGCCAGCGGACTAGCGAAAAACTACGAGCAGTACTTC
TRBJ2-7,once,-,TRBV19,CASSISSVHEQYF,TGTGCCAGTAGTATATCGAGCGTGCACGAGCAGTACTTC
TRBJ2-7,-,-,TRBV6-2/TRBV6-3,CASSYWSHPYEQYF,TGTGCCAGCAGTTATTGGAGTCATCCCTACGAGCAGTACTTC
TRBJ2-1,-,TRBD2,TRBV6-2/TRBV6-3,CASRPISGSDEQFF,TGTGCCAGCAGGCCTATTAGCGGGTCCGATGAGCAGTTCTTC
TRBJ1-5,-,-,TRBV7-4,CASRPMGVGSRDQPQHF,TGTGCCAGCAGGCCTATGGGGGTCGGGAGCCGTGATCAGCCCCAGCATTTT
TRBJ2-2,-,TRBD2,TRBV9,CASSPSPGGPGGELFF,TGTGCCAGCAGCCCCTCGCCGGGAGGGCCGGGCGGGGAGCTGTTTTTT
TRBJ1-2,few,-,TRBV7-9,CASSLDQTYDRYGYTF,TGTGCCAGCAGCTTAGATCAGACATATGACCGCTATGGCTACACCTTC
TRBJ2-1,-,TRBD2,TRBV5-1,CASLLGLAGDNEQFF,TGCGCCAGCCTATTGGGACTAGCGGGAGATAATGAGCAGTTCTTC
TRBJ2-5,few,-,TRBV12-3/TRBV12-4,CASSFRETQYF,TGTGCCAGCAGTTTCCGGGAGACCCAGTACTTC
TRBJ1-1,-,-,TRBV27,CASSLKIAGYEAFF,TGTGCCAGCAGCTTGAAGATCGCAGGGTACGAAGCTTTCTTT
TRBJ2-7,-,-,TRBV7-3,CASSSGHLSYEQYF,TGTGCCAGCAGCTCTGGACACCTCTCCTACGAGCAGTACTTC
TRBJ1-2,-,-,TRBV24-1,CATSDLGRAYGYTF,TGTGCCACCAGTGATTTGGGCAGGGCGTATGGCTACACCTTC
TRBJ1-2,-,-,TRBV27,CASSSQLQQSNYGYTF,TGTGCCAGCAGTTCCCAACTCCAACAGTCTAACTATGGCTACACCTTC
TRBJ2-7,once,TRBD2,TRBV10-2,CASSGLAGGYEQYF,TGCGCCAGCAGTGGATTGGCGGGAGGATACGAGCAGTACTTC
TRBJ2-2,-,-,TRBV19,CASSIQTGNTGELFF,TGTGCCAGTAGTATACAGACAGGTAACACCGGGGAGCTGTTTTTT
TRBJ1-1,-,-,TRBV20-1,CSASGEGGNTEAFF,TGCAGTGCTAGTGGGGAGGGGGGGAACACTGAAGCTTTCTTT
TRBJ2-7,-,-,TRBV7-9,CASSARDTSYEQYF,TGTGCCAGCAGCGCCCGGGACACCTCCTACGAGCAGTACTTC